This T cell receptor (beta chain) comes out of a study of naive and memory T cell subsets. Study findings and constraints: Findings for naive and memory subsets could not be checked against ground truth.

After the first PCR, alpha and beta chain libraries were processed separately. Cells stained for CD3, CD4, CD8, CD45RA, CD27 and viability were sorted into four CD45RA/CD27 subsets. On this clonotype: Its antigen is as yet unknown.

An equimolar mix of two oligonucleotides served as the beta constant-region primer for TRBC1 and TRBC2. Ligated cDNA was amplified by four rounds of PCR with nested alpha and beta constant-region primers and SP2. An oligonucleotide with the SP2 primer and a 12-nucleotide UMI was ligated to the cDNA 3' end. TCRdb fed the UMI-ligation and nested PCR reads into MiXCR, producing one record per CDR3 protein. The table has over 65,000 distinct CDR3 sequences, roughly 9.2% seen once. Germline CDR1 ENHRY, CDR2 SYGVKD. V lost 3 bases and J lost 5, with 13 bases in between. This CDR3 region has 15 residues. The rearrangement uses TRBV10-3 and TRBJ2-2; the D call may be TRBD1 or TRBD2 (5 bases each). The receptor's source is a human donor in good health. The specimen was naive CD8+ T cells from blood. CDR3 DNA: TGTGCCATCAGTGAAGGGACGCAAGAAACCGGGGAGCTGTTTTTT. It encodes CAISEGTQETGELFF.